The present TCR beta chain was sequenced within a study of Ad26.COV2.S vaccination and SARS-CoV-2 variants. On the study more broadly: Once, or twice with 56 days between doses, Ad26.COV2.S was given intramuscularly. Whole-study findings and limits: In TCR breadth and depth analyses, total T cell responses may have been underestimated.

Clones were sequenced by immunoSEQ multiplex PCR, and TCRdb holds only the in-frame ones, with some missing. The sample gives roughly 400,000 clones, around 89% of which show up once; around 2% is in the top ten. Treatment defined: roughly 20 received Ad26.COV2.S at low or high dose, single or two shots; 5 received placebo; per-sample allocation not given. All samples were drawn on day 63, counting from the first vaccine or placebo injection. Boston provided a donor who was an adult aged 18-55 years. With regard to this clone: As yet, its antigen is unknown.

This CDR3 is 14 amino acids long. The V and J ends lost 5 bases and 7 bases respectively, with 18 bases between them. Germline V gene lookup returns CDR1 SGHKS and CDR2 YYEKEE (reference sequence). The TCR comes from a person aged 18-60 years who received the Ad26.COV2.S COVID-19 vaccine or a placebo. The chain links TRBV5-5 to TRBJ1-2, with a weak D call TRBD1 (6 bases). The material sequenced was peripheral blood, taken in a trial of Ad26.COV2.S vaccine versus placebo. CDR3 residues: CASSFRLQGGGYTF. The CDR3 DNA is TGTGCCAGCAGTTTTCGACTACAGGGAGGTGGCTACACCTTC.